The 23 T cell receptor beta chains below were found in one sample sequenced in a study of blood T cell repertoires in COVID-19 (dated by TCRdb to 2019 to 2021). Library creation used the immunoSEQ multiplex PCR assay. In TCRdb, the immuneACCESS table is reduced to in-frame sequences with V and J assigned. These tables do not hold every clone; where another copy was compared, an unresolved V gene accounts for under half, and the others remain unexplained. The sample has roughly 120,000 clones on record, approximately 87% of them singletons. In total, the top ten clones hold 18% of the sample. The specimen sequenced was peripheral blood. The source of these receptors is an older woman with acute or convalescent COVID-19.

The chain carries TRBV30 and TRBJ1-1; D ambiguous. Germline lookup yields CDR1 GTSNPN and CDR2 SVGIG (reference sequence). CDR3 size: 14 residues. V gave up 4 bases and J gave up 5 bases, with 17 bases separating them. This chain's CDR3 is CAWTPGQSGTEAFF. CDR3 in DNA: TGTGCCTGGACTCCTGGGCAAAGCGGGACTGAAGCTTTCTTT.

The chain couples TRBV5-1 to TRBJ1-1; 8 positions agree with TRBD1. Germline values: CDR1 SGHRS, CDR2 YFSETQ. The ends lost 2 bases at V and 6 bases at J; junction bases unmatched: 15. The CDR3 runs 17 residues. CDR3 sequence reads: CASSLGAGGGINSEAFF. The CDR3 DNA sequence: TGCGCCAGCAGCTTAGGGGCAGGGGGCGGAATAAACTCTGAAGCTTTCTTT.

The chain joins TRBV9 to TRBJ2-1, with D perhaps matching TRBD1 (5 bases). CDR3 size: 15 residues. Germline V lookup: CDR1 SGDLS, CDR2 YYNGEE. V was shortened by 0 bases and J by 0 bases, with 7 bases between the two germline ends. CDR3 residues: CASSVDGASYNEQFF. In DNA, the CDR3 is TGTGCCAGCAGCGTAGATGGGGCCTCCTACAATGAGCAGTTCTTC.

V is TRBV11-2 and J is TRBJ2-1, with 9 bases that match TRBD1. CDR1 is SGHAT, CDR2 FQNNGV, per germline. Germline trimming cut 1 base from V and 7 bases from J; bases unmatched to any gene: 5. CDR3 length: 15 residues. The CDR3 nucleotides read TGTGCCAGCAGCTTAGTGAGGACAGGGGCAAATGAGCAGTTCTTC. Its protein is CASSLVRTGANEQFF. Full variable domain (outside the CDR3, taken from reference TRBV11-2 and TRBJ2-1): EAGVAQSPRYKIIEKRQSVAFWCNPISGHATLYWYQQILGQGPKLLIQFQNNGVVDDSQLPKDRFSAERLKGVDSTLKIQPAKLEDSAVYLCASSLVRTGANEQFFGPGTRLTVL.

The chain uses TRBV5-1 and TRBJ1-4, with 12 bases lining up with TRBD1. The CDR3 is made up of 14 amino acids. J was trimmed by 8 bases and V by 5 bases; bases with no gene match: 4. CDR1 is SGHRS, CDR2 YFSETQ, per germline. DNA of the CDR3: TGCGCCAGCAGAGAAGGGACAGGGGGCGAAAAACTGTTTTTT. This translates into CASREGTGGEKLFF.

This chain connects TRBV5-1 to TRBJ2-3; D remains ambiguous. Germline V lookup: CDR1 SGHRS, CDR2 YFSETQ. The V and J ends lost 0 bases and 4 bases respectively, with 15 bases between them. This CDR3 is 16 amino acids long. CDR3 in amino acids: CASSLAGRVEADTQYF. The CDR3 DNA sequence: TGCGCCAGCAGCTTGGCGGGTCGGGTCGAGGCAGATACGCAGTATTTT. The whole variable domain, filled in from reference TRBV5-1 and TRBJ2-3, reads KAGVTQTPRYLIKTRGQQVTLSCSPISGHRSVSWYQQTPGQGLQFLFEYFSETQRNKGNFPGRFSGRQFSNSRSEMNVSTLELGDSALYLCASSLAGRVEADTQYFGPGTRLTVL.

This clone was observed a handful of times. The chain links TRBV10-2 to TRBJ2-1, with 13 bases that match TRBD2. The V gene end was trimmed by 9 bases and the J gene end by 8 bases; junction bases not matched to a gene: 10. The V gene's germline CDR1 is WSHSY and CDR2 SAAADI. This CDR3 contains 15 residues. The CDR3 DNA follows: TGCGCCAGTCAGTCCTGGACTAGCGGGAGTGATGAGCAGTTCTTC. It translates to CASQSWTSGSDEQFF.

Details on this clone: Mismatch with germline at one junction end may stem from a read error. This chain's CDR3 is CASSSNPGETQYF. CDR3 nucleotides: TGTGCTAGCAGCTCCAATCCGGGGGAGACCCAGTACTTC. The chain employs TRBV7-7 and TRBJ2-5, with D possibly being TRBD2 (5 bases). The CDR3 contains 13 residues. Looked up from germline, CDR1 is SSHAT and CDR2 is FNYEAQ (reference sequence).

The rearrangement links TRBV7-9 to TRBJ1-2; 7 nucleotides match TRBD1. J lost 4 bases, V lost 4 bases, and 6 bases had no gene match. CDR1 and CDR2 (germline): SEHNR, FQNEAQ (reference sequence). This CDR3 contains 14 residues. The CDR3 protein is CASSSLQGPYGYTF. As DNA, the CDR3 is TGTGCCAGCAGCTCACTACAGGGGCCCTATGGCTACACCTTC. Complete variable domain (other parts from reference TRBV7-9 and TRBJ1-2): DTGVSQNPRHKITKRGQNVTFRCDPISEHNRLYWYRQTLGQGPEFLTYFQNEAQLEKSRLLSDRFSAERPKGSFSTLEIQRTEQGDSAMYLCASSSLQGPYGYTFGSGTRLTVV.

In this sample, this clone turned up a few times. The chain links TRBV5-8 to TRBJ1-2, with 8 bases fitting TRBD1. V trimming: 4 bases; J trimming: 5 bases; junction bases outside the gene matches: 7. CDR3 length: 14 residues. Germline V CDR1 and CDR2: SGHTS, YDEGEE. The CDR3 coding sequence is TGTGCCAGCAGCAACGACAGGGGACGTTATGGCTACACCTTC. Protein: CASSNDRGRYGYTF.

This sequence joins TRBV5-4 and TRBJ2-7; the match to TRBD2 covers 7 bases. The junction had 5 bases not matched to a gene; V was cut back by 1 base and J by 1 base. CDR3 size: 15 residues. Germline V gene sequence: CDR1 SGHNT, CDR2 YYREEE (reference sequence). The CDR3 loop is CASSLRGSWSYEQYF. In DNA form, the CDR3 reads TGTGCCAGCAGCTTGCGCGGGAGTTGGTCCTACGAGCAGTACTTC. The whole variable domain, filled in from reference TRBV5-4 and TRBJ2-7, reads ETGVTQSPTHLIKTRGQQVTLRCSSQSGHNTVSWYQQALGQGPQFIFQYYREEENGRGNFPPRFSGLQFPNYSSELNVNALELDDSALYLCASSLRGSWSYEQYFGPGTRLTVT.

The rearrangement uses TRBV5-1 and TRBJ1-6; 7 bases line up with TRBD1. The CDR3 loop spans 15 amino acids. Trimming at V came to 4 bases and at J to 0 bases, leaving 1 base not matched to a gene. Germline CDR1 SGHRS, CDR2 YFSETQ. As DNA, the CDR3 is TGCGCCAGCAGCCGGGACAGCTCCTATAATTCACCCCTCCACTTT. Protein sequence: CASSRDSSYNSPLHF.

The chain recombines TRBV7-3 with TRBJ2-2; possible D gene TRBD2, 6 bases. CDR3 length equals 13 residues. V gave up 8 bases and J gave up 4 bases, with 11 bases separating them. The germline V gene encodes CDR1 SGHTA and CDR2 FQGTGA. This chain's CDR3 is CASGGLTTGELFF. CDR3 nucleotides: TGTGCCAGCGGGGGGTTGACCACCGGGGAGCTGTTTTTT.

The CDR3 nucleotides are TGTGCCAGCACCACCACGGGCACCGGGGAGCTGTTTTTT. Translated, it gives CASTTTGTGELFF. J is TRBJ2-2 and V is TRBV19; unclear D gene. The CDR3 totals 13 residues. V lost 9 bases and J 4 bases, leaving 12 bases between the germline ends. Germline CDR1 LNHDA, CDR2 SQIVND (reference sequence).

The gene calls are TRBV5-6 and TRBJ2-1; a possible D gene is TRBD2 (6 bases). V lost 5 bases and J lost 4, with 25 bases in between. The CDR3 totals 18 residues. CDR1 and CDR2 from the germline V gene are SGHDT and YYEEEE. The CDR3 loop reads CASSFRGLGSLGYNEQFF. CDR3 coding DNA: TGTGCCAGCAGTTTTAGGGGACTCGGGAGTTTAGGATACAATGAGCAGTTCTTC.

This chain uses TRBV11-1 with TRBJ1-1; D remains ambiguous. Germline-derived CDR1 and CDR2 are SGHAT and FQDESV (reference sequence). V lost 7 bases and J 4 bases, leaving 13 bases between the germline ends. There are 13 residues in the CDR3. As DNA, the CDR3 is TGTGCCAGCACCCTTCTCCCTAGCACTGAAGCTTTCTTT. Translation: CASTLLPSTEAFF.

This clone was seen a handful of times. The chain employs TRBV28 and TRBJ1-1; D is perhaps TRBD1 (5 bases). The germline gives CDR1 MDHEN, CDR2 SYDVKM. The CDR3 totals 16 residues. The V end lost 1 base, the J end lost 3 bases, and 15 bases lay between the germline ends. This CDR3 reads CASSLSSWGIDTEAFF. DNA for the CDR3: TGTGCCAGCAGTTTATCAAGTTGGGGCATAGACACTGAAGCTTTCTTT. Supplemented by reference TRBV28 and TRBJ1-1, the full variable domain reads DVKVTQSSRYLVKRTGEKVFLECVQDMDHENMFWYRQDPGLGLRLIYFSYDVKMKEKGDIPEGYSVSREKKERFSLILESASTNQTSMYLCASSLSSWGIDTEAFFGQGTRLTVV.

This sequence joins TRBV6-2 or TRBV6-3 and TRBJ2-2; 8 bases are shared with TRBD1. The junction had 6 bases not matched to a gene; V was cut back by 6 bases and J by 3 bases. The germline gives CDR1 MNHEY, CDR2 SVGEGT. There are 15 residues in the CDR3. CDR3 in amino acids: CASSQNRGYTGELFF. Written as DNA, the CDR3 is TGTGCCAGCAGCCAAAACAGGGGGTACACCGGGGAGCTGTTTTTT.

The rearrangement uses TRBV9 and TRBJ2-1; TRBD2 matches 9 bases. The CDR3 extends over 14 amino acids. CDR1 and CDR2 (germline): SGDLS, YYNGEE. Trimming at V came to 7 bases and at J to 7 bases, leaving 9 bases not matched to a gene. The CDR3 loop is CASGSGSWRNEQFF. As DNA, the CDR3 is TGTGCCAGCGGTAGCGGGAGTTGGAGGAATGAGCAGTTCTTC.

The chain joins TRBV18 to TRBJ1-2, with D maybe TRBD1 (5 bases). There are 13 residues in the CDR3. The V gene's germline CDR1 is KGHSH and CDR2 LQKENI. The V end was cut by 1 base, the J end by 8 bases, with 11 bases between. The CDR3 loop reads CASSPRPEGGYTF. CDR3 DNA sequence: TGTGCCAGCTCACCACGGCCGGAGGGGGGCTACACCTTC.

The chain links TRBV6-5 to TRBJ1-2; 7 nucleotides align to TRBD1. V shed 2 bases, J shed 5 bases, and the junction held 2 bases outside the gene matches. CDR1 and CDR2 (germline): MNHEY, SVGAGI. The CDR3 loop spans 13 amino acids. CDR3: CASSYATGYGYTF. In DNA form, the CDR3 reads TGTGCCAGCAGTTACGCGACAGGGTATGGCTACACCTTC.

This clone was observed once. The chain has TRBV18 and TRBJ2-7; a possible D gene is TRBD2 (6 bases). The CDR3 contains 15 residues. V was shortened by 4 bases and J by 1 base, with 14 bases between the two germline ends. Germline V gene data show CDR1 as KGHSH and CDR2 as LQKENI. The CDR3 protein is CASSLGTAISYEQYF. DNA of the CDR3: TGTGCCAGCTCACTCGGGACTGCAATTTCCTACGAGCAGTACTTC.

The chain combines TRBV7-6 with TRBJ2-1, with 12 bases that match TRBD2. The CDR3 runs to 15 residues. Germline assignment: CDR1 SGHVS and CDR2 FNYEAQ. The V and J ends lost 4 bases and 5 bases, in that order; junction bases with no gene match: 3. In nucleotides, the CDR3 is TGTGCCAGCAGCTCTAGCGGGAGGGGGAACAATGAGCAGTTCTTC. Amino acid sequence: CASSSSGRGNNEQFF. The whole variable domain, remainder taken from reference TRBV7-6 and TRBJ2-1, is GAGVSQSPRYKVTKRGQDVALRCDPISGHVSLYWYRQALGQGPEFLTYFNYEAQQDKSGLPNDRFSAERPEGSISTLTIQRTEQRDSAMYRCASSSSGRGNNEQFFGPGTRLTVL.